A single sample is the source of the 13 T cell receptor beta chains below, sequenced in a study of T cell clonality in common variable immunodeficiency. Sequencing was performed with immunoSEQ multiplex PCR; in TCRdb, only in-frame clones are kept and a portion is missing. The profile covers around 47,000 clones, none occurring a single time. Input material: peripheral blood mononuclear cells. These receptors originate from a person between 18 and 70 years old in good health.

This clone was picked up many times. The read is 3 residues too short to cover the CDR3 end, so that end is filled in from the germline J gene. J is TRBJ2-7 and V is TRBV3-1 (or the pseudogene TRBV3-2), with 9 bases matching TRBD1. The CDR3 has 15 residues. The trim removed 3 bases at V and 3 bases at J, leaving 6 bases unmatched. Per the germline V gene, CDR1 is LGHDT and CDR2 is YNNKEL (reference sequence). CDR3 DNA, as far as it was read: TGTGCCAGCAGCCATACCGGGACAGGGCTCTACGAG. Its protein is CASSHTGTGLYE. The whole CDR3 sequence is CASSHTGTGLYEQYF.

Many counts were recorded for this clone. The CDR3 region is CASSLYLGMNTEAFF. The CDR3 bases that were read are TGTGCCAGCAGCTTGTATCTGGGCATGAACACTGAA. The J gene is TRBJ1-1, the V gene TRBV5-5; unclear D gene. The missing CDR3 end, 3 residues past where the read stops, is filled in from the germline J gene. V was cut by 1 base and J by 0 bases, with 10 bases left in between. CDR1 and CDR2 (germline): SGHKS, YYEKEE (reference sequence). The CDR3 covers 15 residues.

This clone was counted at least ten times. The read ends 3 residues early relative to the CDR3; the germline J gene fills the gap. The chain employs TRBV29-1 and TRBJ1-2; D unclear. Germline V gene data show CDR1 as SQVTM and CDR2 as ANQGSEA. The V gene lost 2 bases and the J gene lost 2 bases, with 3 bases spanning the gap. The CDR3 is 11 residues long. Partial CDR3 DNA: TGCAGCGTTGAATCGAACTATGGC. As protein: CSVESNYG. The whole CDR3 protein reads CSVESNYGYTF.

This clone was counted at least ten times. The read ends 3 residues before the CDR3 terminus; that terminus is restored from the germline J gene. The chain joins TRBV6-2 or TRBV6-3 to TRBJ2-2; 8 bases agree with TRBD1. V shed 5 bases and J 7 bases; nucleotides not matched to a gene: 12. CDR3 size: 16 residues. Germline CDR1 MNHEY, CDR2 SVGEGT. CDR3 bases read: TGTGCCAGCAGTAAACGGACAGGGCGTAAGGGCGGGGAG. Its protein product is CASSKRTGRKGGE. The full CDR3 is CASSKRTGRKGGELFF.

This clone was found many times. The read halts 3 residues ahead of the CDR3 end, with the missing end drawn from the germline J gene. This chain connects TRBV4-1 to TRBJ2-7; perhaps TRBD2 as D (6 bases). V was trimmed by 4 bases and J by 3 bases, leaving 25 bases between them. CDR1 is MGHRA, CDR2 YSYEKL, per germline. The CDR3 runs to 18 residues. Incomplete CDR3 DNA: TGCGCCAGCAGCCCCTCCAACCCGGCGGGGCCGAGGTTCTACGAG. It encodes CASSPSNPAGPRFYE. The CDR3 in its entirety is CASSPSNPAGPRFYEQYF.

This clone occurred many times. The CDR3 extends 3 residues past the end of the read, so its final part is completed from the germline J gene. V usage is TRBV9 and J usage is TRBJ2-1; D may be TRBD1 (6 bases). Germline CDR1 and CDR2: SGDLS and YYNGEE. This CDR3 is 15 amino acids long. The V end lost 2 bases, the J end lost 7 bases, and 16 bases lay between the germline ends. The sequenced part of the CDR3 DNA is TGTGCCAGCAGCGTCAGCAGGGGCGGTACAAATGAG. This codes for CASSVSRGGTNE. The entire CDR3 protein is CASSVSRGGTNEQFF.

This clone was observed at least ten times. The CDR3 sequence is CSASSTSDEQYF. The CDR3 DNA, read in part, is TGCAGTGCCTCCTCGACTAGTGACGAG. The rearrangement links TRBV20-1 to TRBJ2-7; a possible D gene is TRBD2 (6 bases). The read terminates 3 residues ahead of where the CDR3 ends, so the germline J gene completes it. There are 12 residues in the CDR3. The V gene lost 6 bases and the J gene lost 5 bases, with 14 bases spanning the gap. The germline CDR1 and CDR2 sequences are DFQATT and SNEGSKA (reference sequence).

This clone was found many times. The CDR3 extends 3 residues past the end of the read, so its final part is completed from the germline J gene. The chain uses TRBV28 and TRBJ2-3; weak D call: TRBD2 (5 bases). The CDR3 is 13 residues long. Germline CDR1 reads MDHEN; CDR2 reads SYDVKM. Between the trimmed V and J ends, which lost 6 bases and 2 bases, there was a span of 9 bases. The CDR3 is CASSPDSTDTQYF. The CDR3 DNA, read in part, is TGTGCCAGCAGCCCGGACTCCACAGATACG. The full variable domain, with the rest looked up from reference TRBV28 and TRBJ2-3, is DVKVTQSSRYLVKRTGEKVFLECVQDMDHENMFWYRQDPGLGLRLIYFSYDVKMKEKGDIPEGYSVSREKKERFSLILESASTNQTSMYLCASSPDSTDTQYFGPGTRLTVL.

This clone was observed at least ten times. This chain's CDR3 is CSAGRDSNTEAFF. The sequenced part of the CDR3 DNA is TGCAGTGCGGGCCGGGACAGTAACACTGAA. The rearrangement joins TRBV20-1 to TRBJ1-1, with 7 bases aligning to TRBD1. The CDR3 end lies 3 residues beyond the end of the read and is filled in from the germline J gene. V was clipped by 6 bases and J by 2 bases; unmatched bases: 6. Germline CDR1 and CDR2: DFQATT and SNEGSKA (reference sequence). The CDR3 loop spans 13 amino acids.

This clone occurred many times. The CDR3 end is not reached by the read, which stops 3 residues before it; the germline J gene fills it in. This sequence joins TRBV11-3 and TRBJ2-3; 11 bases fit TRBD2. This CDR3 region has 15 residues. CDR1 SGHNT and CDR2 YENEEA come from the germline V gene. The J segment lost 5 bases and the V segment lost 1 base, leaving 2 bases of the junction unmatched. The covered CDR3 bases are TGTGCCAGCAGCTTAGGACTAGCGGGGAAAGATACG. Its translation: CASSLGLAGKDT. The entire CDR3 protein reads CASSLGLAGKDTQYF.

This clone was recorded many times. The sequence runs out 3 residues before the end of the CDR3; the remainder is reconstructed from the germline J gene. The chain combines TRBV10-3 with TRBJ1-2; 8 positions agree with TRBD1. The CDR3 spans 13 residues. Germline V gene sequence: CDR1 ENHRY, CDR2 SYGVKD. CDR3 amino acids: CAITGGASGGYTF. The DNA read from the CDR3 is TGTGCCATCACAGGGGGCGCATCGGGGGGC.

This clone was counted ten times or more. Read sequence stops 3 residues before the CDR3 end, and the germline J gene provides the missing end. The V call is TRBV19, the J call TRBJ2-5; D not resolved. Germline V gene data show CDR1 as LNHDA and CDR2 as SQIVND (reference sequence). V lost 6 bases, J lost 4 bases, and 12 bases lay in between. The CDR3 is 13 amino acids. The chain's CDR3 is CASSPVGRETQYF. The covered CDR3 bases are TGTGCCAGTAGCCCGGTAGGGCGAGAGACC.

This clone was seen ten or more times. Read coverage stops 3 residues before the CDR3 terminus; the germline J gene supplies the remainder. V is TRBV9 and J is TRBJ2-6, with D possibly being TRBD2 (5 bases). Germline CDR1 is SGDLS and CDR2 is YYNGEE. CDR3 length: 17 residues. Trimming removed 0 bases from V and 2 bases from J, with 12 bases in between. The DNA read from the CDR3 is TGTGCCAGCAGCGTAGGGCGGGTAGCTCCTGGGGCCAACGTC. It encodes CASSVGRVAPGANV. The complete CDR3 sequence is CASSVGRVAPGANVLTF.